The 9 T cell receptor beta chains below were found in one sample sequenced in a study of blood T cell repertoires in COVID-19. The data were produced by immunoSEQ multiplex PCR, yet TCRdb's version contains in-frame clones alone and is incomplete. Here the sample spans about 410,000 clones, approximately 89% being singletons. Material for sequencing was peripheral blood. The receptors originated from a woman aged 40 to 50 with COVID-19, enrolled during active disease.

The rearrangement joins TRBV10-3 to TRBJ1-1; 8 bases fit TRBD1. Germline V gene data show CDR1 as ENHRY and CDR2 as SYGVKD. This CDR3 region has 15 residues. Unmatched junction bases numbered 11, after V lost 4 bases and J lost 7 bases. CDR3 coding DNA: TGTGCCATCAGTGGCTCGGACAGGGTCTGGGGTGAAGCTTTCTTT. This gives the protein CAISGSDRVWGEAFF.

This rearrangement joins TRBV19 to TRBJ1-2; D is unresolved. V was cut by 5 bases and J by 3 bases, with 16 bases left in between. CDR1 is LNHDA and CDR2 is SQIVND in the germline V gene (reference sequence). This CDR3 region has 15 residues. CDR3 protein: CASSDWARRDYGYTF. The DNA of the CDR3 is TGTGCCAGTAGTGATTGGGCCCGGCGAGACTATGGCTACACCTTC.

The chain is built from TRBV19 and TRBJ1-2; 10 bases are shared with TRBD1. The CDR3 runs 16 residues. Germline V gene data show CDR1 as LNHDA and CDR2 as SQIVND (reference sequence). J was trimmed by 2 bases and V by 4 bases; bases with no gene match: 7. CDR3 DNA sequence: TGTGCCAGTAGTAAGGGACAGGGGCTCTACAACTATGGCTACACCTTC. Translated, it gives CASSKGQGLYNYGYTF.

This rearrangement joins TRBV18 to TRBJ1-2; weak D call: TRBD1 (5 bases). This CDR3 is built from 17 residues. V shed 6 bases and J shed 4 bases, with 24 bases lying between them. Germline V gene lookup returns CDR1 KGHSH and CDR2 LQKENI. The CDR3 is CASSQGLSGQGAYGYTF. The CDR3 DNA reads TGTGCCAGCTCCCAAGGGCTTTCAGGGCAGGGTGCCTATGGCTACACCTTC.

The V gene is TRBV7-2, the J gene TRBJ2-1, with D perhaps matching TRBD2 (6 bases). The CDR3 consists of 14 residues. Germline CDR1 SGHTA, CDR2 FQGNSA. Trimming took off 5 bases at V and 0 bases at J, with 8 bases between the two ends. The CDR3 DNA reads TGTGCCAGCAGCGACGGGAGCTCCTACAATGAGCAGTTCTTC. The encoded protein is CASSDGSSYNEQFF.

The chain has TRBV5-5 and TRBJ2-7; 9 positions match TRBD1. The CDR3 spans 12 residues. CDR1 and CDR2 (germline): SGHKS, YYEKEE (reference sequence). The trim removed 4 bases at V and 6 bases at J, leaving 2 bases unmatched. The CDR3 DNA follows: TGTGCCAGCAGCGCGACAGGGGGCGAGCAGTACTTC. Residues: CASSATGGEQYF.

The rearrangement links TRBV27 to TRBJ1-4; D is undetermined. V lost 5 bases to trimming and J lost 11 bases, with 15 bases between them. Germline-derived CDR1 and CDR2 are MNHEY and SMNVEV (reference sequence). The CDR3 consists of 13 residues. The CDR3 protein is CASSRLTEIKLFF. CDR3 coding DNA: TGTGCCAGCAGTCGTCTTACCGAGATTAAACTGTTTTTT.

As DNA, the CDR3 is TGTGCCAGCAGTGAAGGTGGGACAGGGCAAGAGACCCAGTACTTC. Translated, it gives CASSEGGTGQETQYF. This chain uses TRBV2 with TRBJ2-5; 9 bases map to TRBD1. J was trimmed by 2 bases and V by 1 base; bases with no gene match: 2. This CDR3 has 15 residues. Per germline, CDR1 SNHLY and CDR2 FYNNEI.

The gene calls are TRBV6-2 or TRBV6-3 and TRBJ1-5, with 8 nucleotides matching TRBD1. The germline V gene has CDR1 MNHEY and CDR2 SVGEGT. After removal of 5 bases from V and 5 bases from J, the junction contained 11 bases not matched to a gene. CDR3 length equals 16 residues. The CDR3 protein is CASSRRRDRRYQPQHF. CDR3 in DNA: TGTGCCAGCAGTCGACGCCGGGACAGGCGGTATCAGCCCCAGCATTTT.